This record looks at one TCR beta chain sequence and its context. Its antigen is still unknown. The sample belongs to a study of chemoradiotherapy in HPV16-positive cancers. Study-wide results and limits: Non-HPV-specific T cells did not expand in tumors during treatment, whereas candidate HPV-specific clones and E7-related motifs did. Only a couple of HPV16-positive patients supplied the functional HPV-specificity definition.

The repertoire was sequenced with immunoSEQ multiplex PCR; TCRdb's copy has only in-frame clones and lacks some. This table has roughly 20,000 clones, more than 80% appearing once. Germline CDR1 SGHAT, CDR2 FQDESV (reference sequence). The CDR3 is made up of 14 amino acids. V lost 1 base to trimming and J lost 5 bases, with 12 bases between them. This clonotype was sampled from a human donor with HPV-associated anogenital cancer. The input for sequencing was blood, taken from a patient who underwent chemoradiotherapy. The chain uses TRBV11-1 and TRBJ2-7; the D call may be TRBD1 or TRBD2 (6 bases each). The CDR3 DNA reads TGTGCCAGCAGCTTAGACCGGGGGCGCCACGAGCAGTACTTC. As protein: CASSLDRGRHEQYF.